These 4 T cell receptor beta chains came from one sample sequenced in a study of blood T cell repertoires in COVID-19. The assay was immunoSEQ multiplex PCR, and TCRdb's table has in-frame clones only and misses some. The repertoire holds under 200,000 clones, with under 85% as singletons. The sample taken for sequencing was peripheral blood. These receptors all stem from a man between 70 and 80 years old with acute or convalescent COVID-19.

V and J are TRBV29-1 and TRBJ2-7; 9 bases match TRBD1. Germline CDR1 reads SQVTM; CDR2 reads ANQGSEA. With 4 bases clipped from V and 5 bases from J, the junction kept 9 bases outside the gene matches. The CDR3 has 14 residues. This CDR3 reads CSVGPRDRADEQYF. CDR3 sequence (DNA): TGCAGCGTTGGCCCCAGGGACAGGGCGGACGAGCAGTACTTC.

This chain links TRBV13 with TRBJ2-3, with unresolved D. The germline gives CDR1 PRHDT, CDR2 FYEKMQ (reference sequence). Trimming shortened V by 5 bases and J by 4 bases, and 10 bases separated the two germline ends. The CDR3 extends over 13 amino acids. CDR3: CASSPPRADTQYF. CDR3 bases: TGTGCCAGCAGCCCCCCGCGAGCAGATACGCAGTATTTT.

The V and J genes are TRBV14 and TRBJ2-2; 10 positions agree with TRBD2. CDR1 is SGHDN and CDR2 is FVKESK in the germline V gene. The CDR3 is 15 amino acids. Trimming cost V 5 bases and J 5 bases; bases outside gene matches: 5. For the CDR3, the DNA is TGTGCCAGCAGCGGGTCAGCGGGAGGGACCGGGGAGCTGTTTTTT. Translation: CASSGSAGGTGELFF.

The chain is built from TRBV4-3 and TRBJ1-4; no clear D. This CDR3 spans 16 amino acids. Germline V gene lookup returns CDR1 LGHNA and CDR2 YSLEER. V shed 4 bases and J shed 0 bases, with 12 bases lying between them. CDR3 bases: TGCGCCAGCAGCCTGAGAGCGGGCGCAACTAATGAAAAACTGTTTTTT. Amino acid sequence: CASSLRAGATNEKLFF.